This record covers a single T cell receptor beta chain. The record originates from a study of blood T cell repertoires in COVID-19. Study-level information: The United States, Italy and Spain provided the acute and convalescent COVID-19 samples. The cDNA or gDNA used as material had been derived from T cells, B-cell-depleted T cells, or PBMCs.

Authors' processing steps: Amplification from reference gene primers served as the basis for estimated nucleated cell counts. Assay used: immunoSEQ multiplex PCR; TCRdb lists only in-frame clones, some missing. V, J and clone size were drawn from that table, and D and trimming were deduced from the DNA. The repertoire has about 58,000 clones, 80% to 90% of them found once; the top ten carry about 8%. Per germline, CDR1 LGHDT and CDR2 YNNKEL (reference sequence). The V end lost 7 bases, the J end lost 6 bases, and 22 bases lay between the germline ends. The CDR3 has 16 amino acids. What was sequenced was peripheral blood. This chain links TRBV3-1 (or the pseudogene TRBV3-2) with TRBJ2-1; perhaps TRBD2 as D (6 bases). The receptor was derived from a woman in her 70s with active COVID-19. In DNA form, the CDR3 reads TGTGCCAGCACCCCCCTGGGGAGCGCGGGACGCAATGAGCAGTTCTTC. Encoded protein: CASTPLGSAGRNEQFF.